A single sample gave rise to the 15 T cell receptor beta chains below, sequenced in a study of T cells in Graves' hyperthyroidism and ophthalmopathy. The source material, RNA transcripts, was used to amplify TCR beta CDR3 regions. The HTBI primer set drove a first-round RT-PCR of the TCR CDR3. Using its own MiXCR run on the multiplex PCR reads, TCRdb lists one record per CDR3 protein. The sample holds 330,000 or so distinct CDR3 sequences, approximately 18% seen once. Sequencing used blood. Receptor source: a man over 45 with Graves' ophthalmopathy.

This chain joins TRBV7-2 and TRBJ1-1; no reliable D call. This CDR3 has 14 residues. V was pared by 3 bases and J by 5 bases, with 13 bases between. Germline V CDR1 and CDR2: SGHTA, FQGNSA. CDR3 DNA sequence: TGTGCCAGCAGCTTCTGGGGAAGAGGGACTGAAGCTTTCTTT. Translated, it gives CASSFWGRGTEAFF. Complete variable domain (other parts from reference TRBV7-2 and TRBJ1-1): GAGVSQSPSNKVTEKGKDVELRCDPISGHTALYWYRQSLGQGLEFLIYFQGNSAPDKSGLPSDRFSAERTGGSVSTLTIQRTQQEDSAVYLCASSFWGRGTEAFFGQGTRLTVV.

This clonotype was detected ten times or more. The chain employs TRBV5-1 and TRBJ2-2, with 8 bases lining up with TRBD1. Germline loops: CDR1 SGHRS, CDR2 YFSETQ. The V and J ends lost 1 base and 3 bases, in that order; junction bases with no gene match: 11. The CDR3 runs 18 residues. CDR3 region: CASSLWTGLWQDTGELFF. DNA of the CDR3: TGCGCCAGCAGCTTGTGGACAGGGCTTTGGCAGGACACCGGGGAGCTGTTTTTT.

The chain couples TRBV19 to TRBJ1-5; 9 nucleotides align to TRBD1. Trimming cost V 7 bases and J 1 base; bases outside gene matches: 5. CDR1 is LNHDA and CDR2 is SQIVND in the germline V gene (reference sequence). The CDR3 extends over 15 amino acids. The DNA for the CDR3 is TGTGCCAGTACTGGACAGGGGTTGAGCAATCAGCCCCAGCATTTT. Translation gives CASTGQGLSNQPQHF.

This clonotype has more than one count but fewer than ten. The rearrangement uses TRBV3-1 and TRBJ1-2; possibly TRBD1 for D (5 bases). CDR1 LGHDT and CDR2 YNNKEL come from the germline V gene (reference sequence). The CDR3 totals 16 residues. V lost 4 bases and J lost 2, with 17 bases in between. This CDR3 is CASSRSGTDKNYGYTF. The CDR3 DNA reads TGTGCCAGCAGCCGCTCAGGGACGGATAAGAACTATGGCTACACCTTC.

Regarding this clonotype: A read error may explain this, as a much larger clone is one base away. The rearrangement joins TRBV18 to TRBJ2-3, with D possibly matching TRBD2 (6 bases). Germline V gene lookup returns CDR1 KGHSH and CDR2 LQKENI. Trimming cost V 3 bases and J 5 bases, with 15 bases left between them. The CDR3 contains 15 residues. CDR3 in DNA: TGTGCCAGCTCACCGGAACTAGTGGGAGGAGATACGCAGTATTTT. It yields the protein CASSPELVGGDTQYF.

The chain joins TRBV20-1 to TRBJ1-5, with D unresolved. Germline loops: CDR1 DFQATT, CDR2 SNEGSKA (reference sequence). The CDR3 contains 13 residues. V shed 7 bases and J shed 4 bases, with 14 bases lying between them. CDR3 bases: TGCAGTGTTACCGGACGGGGTAATCAGCCCCAGCATTTT. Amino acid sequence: CSVTGRGNQPQHF.

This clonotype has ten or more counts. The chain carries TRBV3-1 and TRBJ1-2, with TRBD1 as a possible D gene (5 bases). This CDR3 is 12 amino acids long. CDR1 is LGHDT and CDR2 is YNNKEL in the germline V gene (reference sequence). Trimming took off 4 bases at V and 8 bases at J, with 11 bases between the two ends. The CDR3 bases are TGTGCCAGCAGCCCCCAGCGGGGCGGCTACACCTTC. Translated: CASSPQRGGYTF.

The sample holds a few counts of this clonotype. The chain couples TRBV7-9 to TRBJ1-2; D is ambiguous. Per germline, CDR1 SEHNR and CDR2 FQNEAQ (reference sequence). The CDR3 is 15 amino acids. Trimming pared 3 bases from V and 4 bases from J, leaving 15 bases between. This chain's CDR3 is CASSFQKSITYGYTF. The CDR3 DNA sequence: TGTGCCAGCAGCTTCCAGAAATCCATTACCTATGGCTACACCTTC.

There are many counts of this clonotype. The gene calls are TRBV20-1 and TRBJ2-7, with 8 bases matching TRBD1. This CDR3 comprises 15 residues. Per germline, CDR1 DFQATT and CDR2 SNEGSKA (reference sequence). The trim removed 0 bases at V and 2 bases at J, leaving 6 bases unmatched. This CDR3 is CSARDTQGGAYEQYF. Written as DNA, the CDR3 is TGCAGTGCTAGAGATACACAGGGGGGTGCCTACGAGCAGTACTTC.

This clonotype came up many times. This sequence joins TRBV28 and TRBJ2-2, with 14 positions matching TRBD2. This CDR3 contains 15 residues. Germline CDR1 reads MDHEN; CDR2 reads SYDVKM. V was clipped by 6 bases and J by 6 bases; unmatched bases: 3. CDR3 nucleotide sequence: TGTGCCAGCAGCTTGACTAGCGGGAGGGCCGGGGAGCTGTTTTTT. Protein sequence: CASSLTSGRAGELFF.

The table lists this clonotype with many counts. The DNA for the CDR3 is TGCAGTGCTAGAAGTACGGCGGGTGCTACCTACGAGCAGTACTTC. Translating gives CSARSTAGATYEQYF. The chain employs TRBV20-1 and TRBJ2-7; D may be TRBD2 (5 bases). The V gene's germline CDR1 is DFQATT and CDR2 SNEGSKA (reference sequence). The CDR3 runs 15 residues. V lost 2 bases to trimming and J lost 2 bases, with 16 bases between them.

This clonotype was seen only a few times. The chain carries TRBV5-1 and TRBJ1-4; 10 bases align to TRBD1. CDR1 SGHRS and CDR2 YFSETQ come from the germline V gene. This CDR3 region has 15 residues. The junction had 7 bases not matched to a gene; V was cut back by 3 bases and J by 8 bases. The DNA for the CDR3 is TGCGCCAGCAGCTCTTCGGGACAGGGGAGCGAAAAACTGTTTTTT. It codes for CASSSSGQGSEKLFF.

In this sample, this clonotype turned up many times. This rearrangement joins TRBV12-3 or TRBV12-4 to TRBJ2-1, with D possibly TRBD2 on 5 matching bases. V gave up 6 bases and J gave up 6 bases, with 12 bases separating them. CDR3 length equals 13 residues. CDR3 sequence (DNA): TGTGCCAGCAGCTTGGGTCGGGGCAATGAGCAGTTCTTC. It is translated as CASSLGRGNEQFF.

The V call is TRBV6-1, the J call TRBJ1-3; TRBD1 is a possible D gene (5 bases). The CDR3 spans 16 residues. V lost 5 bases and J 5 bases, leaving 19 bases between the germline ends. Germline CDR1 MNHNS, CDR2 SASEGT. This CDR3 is CASSSWTTAERNTIYF. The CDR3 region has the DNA TGTGCCAGCAGTTCCTGGACAACGGCGGAGAGAAACACCATATATTTT.

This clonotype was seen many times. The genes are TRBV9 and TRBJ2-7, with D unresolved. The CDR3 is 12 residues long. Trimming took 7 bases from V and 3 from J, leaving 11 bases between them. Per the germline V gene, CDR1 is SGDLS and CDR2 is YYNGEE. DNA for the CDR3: TGTGCCAGCGGAACAACCGACTACGAGCAGTACTTC. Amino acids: CASGTTDYEQYF. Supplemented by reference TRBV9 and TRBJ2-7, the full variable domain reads DSGVTQTPKHLITATGQRVTLRCSPRSGDLSVYWYQQSLDQGLQFLIQYYNGEERAKGNILERFSAQQFPDLHSELNLSSLELGDSALYFCASGTTDYEQYFGPGTRLTVT.